The source of this T cell receptor (beta chain) is a study of blood T cell repertoires in COVID-19. As for the study in general: T cells, B-cell-depleted T cells, or PBMCs supplied cDNA or gDNA.

Followed longitudinally, the Seattle patients had been enrolled during active infection. The CDR3 runs 14 residues. Germline CDR1 and CDR2: SGDLS and YYNGEE. V gave up 4 bases and J gave up 3 bases; unmatched junction bases: 3. In the original workflow: Reference gene primer amplification gave nucleated cell count estimates. TCRdb keeps only in-frame clones here, not all; method: immunoSEQ multiplex PCR. V and J calls and clone size are those listed in that table; D and trimming were worked out from the DNA. The sample consists of 200,000 to 250,000 clones, almost 85% of them appearing once. The chain has TRBV9 and TRBJ1-4; 7 positions agree with TRBD1. The clonotype was recovered from a man between 50 and 59 years old with COVID-19, enrolled during active disease. The specimen was peripheral blood. DNA of the CDR3: TGTGCCAGCAGCAAAGGGACAGCTAATGAAAAACTGTTTTTT. Translated: CASSKGTANEKLFF.